The 10 T cell receptor beta chains below all came from one sample that was sequenced in a study of cytomegalovirus exposure and HLA in healthy donors. Vbeta (60) and Jbeta (13) primers were used in the PCR. The repertoire was sequenced with immunoSEQ multiplex PCR; TCRdb's copy has only in-frame clones and lacks some. The data contain around 150,000 clones, around 83% of them singletons. Sequences were obtained from PBMCs. Source of these receptors: a man aged 50-60 years in good health and CMV-seropositive.

V is TRBV13 and J is TRBJ2-1; 9 nucleotides agree with TRBD1. The CDR3 runs to 17 residues. Per the germline V gene, CDR1 is PRHDT and CDR2 is FYEKMQ (reference sequence). J lost 4 bases, V lost 2 bases, and 9 bases had no gene match. The CDR3 sequence: CASSLSYGTGNYNEQFF. The DNA for the CDR3 is TGTGCCAGCAGCTTAAGTTACGGGACAGGGAATTACAATGAGCAGTTCTTC.

The J gene is TRBJ1-1, the V gene TRBV11-3, with a tentative D call TRBD1 (5 bases). Germline values: CDR1 SGHNT, CDR2 YENEEA. The CDR3 is 12 residues long. V was cut by 5 bases and J by 7 bases, with 11 bases left in between. In nucleotides, the CDR3 is TGTGCCAGCAGCCAGAATCAGGGTGAAGCTTTCTTT. Amino acids: CASSQNQGEAFF.

The chain uses TRBV2 and TRBJ1-2; TRBD1 agrees at 8 bases. V was clipped by 6 bases and J by 7 bases; unmatched bases: 7. Germline V gives CDR1 SNHLY, CDR2 FYNNEI. There are 13 residues in the CDR3. CDR3 protein: CASSPQTGAGYTF. CDR3 bases: TGTGCCAGCAGCCCACAGACAGGGGCTGGCTACACCTTC.

V gene TRBV4-1 combines with J gene TRBJ1-4; no definite D call. Between the trimmed V and J ends, which lost 1 base and 5 bases, there was a span of 11 bases. The CDR3 loop spans 15 amino acids. In germline, CDR1 is MGHRA, CDR2 YSYEKL. The CDR3 reads CASSQAGGWNEKLFF. CDR3 sequence (DNA): TGCGCCAGCAGCCAAGCGGGAGGGTGGAATGAAAAACTGTTTTTT.

This clone turned up a few times. This sequence joins TRBV7-7 and TRBJ2-1; TRBD2 matches at 11 bases. The CDR3 loop spans 16 amino acids. V shed 1 base, J shed 5 bases, and the junction held 4 bases outside the gene matches. Germline V gene sequence: CDR1 SSHAT, CDR2 FNYEAQ (reference sequence). CDR3 sequence: CASSLEVAGGDNEQFF. The CDR3 bases are TGTGCCAGCAGCTTAGAAGTAGCGGGGGGGGACAATGAGCAGTTCTTC.

The V gene is TRBV11-3, the J gene TRBJ2-2; 12 bases are a match to TRBD2. This CDR3 has 18 residues. Per the germline V gene, CDR1 is SGHNT and CDR2 is YENEEA. With V trimmed by 1 base and J by 6 bases, 9 bases remained unmatched. As DNA, the CDR3 is TGTGCCAGCAGCTTAGTCTCACCGGGACTAGCGGGTCCCGGGGAGCTGTTTTTT. Its protein is CASSLVSPGLAGPGELFF.

J is TRBJ1-2 and V is TRBV19, with a possible D match to TRBD1 (6 bases). Germline CDR1 reads LNHDA; CDR2 reads SQIVND (reference sequence). This CDR3 contains 14 residues. The CDR3 spells CGELQGKSQYGYTF. The CDR3 coding sequence is TGTGGAGAGCTGCAGGGGAAAAGCCAATATGGCTACACCTTC.

J is TRBJ2-2 and V is TRBV7-2; D is possibly TRBD2 (6 bases). CDR1 and CDR2 (germline): SGHTA, FQGNSA. There are 15 residues in the CDR3. Trimming shortened V by 0 bases and J by 5 bases, and 10 bases separated the two germline ends. This chain's CDR3 is CASSLAGGGTGELFF. CDR3 DNA: TGTGCCAGCAGCTTAGCGGGAGGAGGGACCGGGGAGCTGTTTTTT.

The chain joins TRBV28 to TRBJ2-1; 16 positions agree with TRBD2. This CDR3 is 21 amino acids long. Germline V gene lookup returns CDR1 MDHEN and CDR2 SYDVKM. The J segment lost 5 bases and the V segment lost 4 bases, leaving 17 bases of the junction unmatched. CDR3 in amino acids: CASSSTAGTSGRAGADNEQFF. CDR3 in DNA: TGTGCCAGCAGTTCTACCGCCGGGACTAGCGGGAGGGCCGGAGCCGACAATGAGCAGTTCTTC. The full variable domain, completed using reference TRBV28 and TRBJ2-1, is DVKVTQSSRYLVKRTGEKVFLECVQDMDHENMFWYRQDPGLGLRLIYFSYDVKMKEKGDIPEGYSVSREKKERFSLILESASTNQTSMYLCASSSTAGTSGRAGADNEQFFGPGTRLTVL.

CDR3 coding DNA: TGTGCCAGCAGCGCGGGACAGGGGAACGAAGCTTTCTTT. Translation: CASSAGQGNEAFF. The chain uses TRBV11-2 and TRBJ1-1; 10 nucleotides agree with TRBD1. The CDR3 is 13 amino acids. The junction had 5 bases not matched to a gene; V was cut back by 5 bases and J by 8 bases. Germline-derived CDR1 and CDR2 are SGHAT and FQNNGV.